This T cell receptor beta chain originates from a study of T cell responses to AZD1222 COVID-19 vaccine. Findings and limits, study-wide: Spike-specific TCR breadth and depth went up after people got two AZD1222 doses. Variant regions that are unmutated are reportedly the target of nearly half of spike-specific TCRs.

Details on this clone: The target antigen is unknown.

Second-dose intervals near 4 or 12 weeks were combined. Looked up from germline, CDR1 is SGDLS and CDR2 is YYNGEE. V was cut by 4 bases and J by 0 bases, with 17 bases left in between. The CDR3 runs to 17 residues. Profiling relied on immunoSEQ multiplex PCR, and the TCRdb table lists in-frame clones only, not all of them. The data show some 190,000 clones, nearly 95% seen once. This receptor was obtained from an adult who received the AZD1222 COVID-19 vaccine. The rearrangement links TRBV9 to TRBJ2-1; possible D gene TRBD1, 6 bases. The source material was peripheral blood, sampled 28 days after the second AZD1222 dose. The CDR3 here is CASSKYGVGGSYNEQFF. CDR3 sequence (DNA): TGTGCCAGCAGCAAATACGGGGTAGGGGGCTCCTACAATGAGCAGTTCTTC. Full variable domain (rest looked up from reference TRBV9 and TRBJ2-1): DSGVTQTPKHLITATGQRVTLRCSPRSGDLSVYWYQQSLDQGLQFLIQYYNGEERAKGNILERFSAQQFPDLHSELNLSSLELGDSALYFCASSKYGVGGSYNEQFFGPGTRLTVL.